These T cell receptor beta chains were read from a single sample in a study of T cells in Graves' hyperthyroidism and ophthalmopathy. TCRdb ran MiXCR on the multiplex PCR reads and lists one entry per CDR3 protein. The table records 650,000 to 750,000 distinct CDR3 sequences, 11% to 15% of them present only once. The source material was blood. These receptors were obtained from a woman between 18 and 29 years old with Graves' hyperthyroidism. CDR3s include the opening cysteine and the closing phenylalanine or tryptophan. D genes are given only for firm matches. The size of a clone is reported for some rows only, either as once, few or many, or as a class for expanded clones.

d_gene: -
v_gene: TRBV15
abundance: few
j_gene: TRBJ2-4
CDR3aa: CATSRPDRNIQYF
CDR3nt: TGTGCCACCAGCCGCCCGGACAGAAACATTCAGTACTTC

d_gene: -
v_gene: TRBV20-1
abundance: few
j_gene: TRBJ1-5
CDR3aa: CSAPDGVNQPQHF
CDR3nt: TGCAGTGCTCCCGATGGAGTAAATCAGCCCCAGCATTTT

d_gene: -
v_gene: TRBV6-1
abundance: many
j_gene: TRBJ2-3
CDR3aa: CASSVEVRTDTQYF
CDR3nt: TGTGCCAGCAGTGTGGAGGTCCGCACAGATACGCAGTATTTT

d_gene: -
v_gene: TRBV3-1
abundance: many
j_gene: TRBJ2-6
CDR3aa: CASSPSLGSGANVLTF
CDR3nt: TGTGCCAGCAGCCCTTCCCTTGGCTCTGGGGCCAACGTCCTGACTTTC

d_gene: -
v_gene: TRBV7-9
abundance: -
j_gene: TRBJ2-7
CDR3aa: CAGSKGAYEQYF
CDR3nt: TGTGCCGGTTCGAAGGGGGCCTACGAGCAGTACTTC

d_gene: TRBD1
v_gene: TRBV4-1
abundance: -
j_gene: TRBJ1-2
CDR3aa: CASSKMGQTPGGYTF
CDR3nt: TGCGCCAGCAGCAAGATGGGACAGACGCCCGGTGGCTACACCTTC

d_gene: -
v_gene: TRBV7-2
abundance: -
j_gene: TRBJ1-4
CDR3aa: CASSLASGRAGKPLF
CDR3nt: TGTGCCAGCAGCTTAGCCAGCGGGAGGGCCGGAAAGCCCCTTTTT

d_gene: -
v_gene: TRBV2
abundance: many
j_gene: TRBJ1-1
CDR3aa: CASGFRGANTEAFF
CDR3nt: TGTGCCAGCGGTTTTCGGGGGGCGAACACTGAAGCTTTCTTT

d_gene: -
v_gene: TRBV9
abundance: -
j_gene: TRBJ2-7
CDR3aa: CASSVTADTYEQYF
CDR3nt: TGTGCCAGCAGCGTAACAGCTGACACCTACGAGCAGTACTTC

d_gene: TRBD2
v_gene: TRBV5-6
abundance: -
j_gene: TRBJ2-6
CDR3aa: CASSWGGSSGANVLTF
CDR3nt: TGTGCCAGCAGCTGGGGGGGGAGCTCTGGGGCCAACGTCCTGACTTTC

d_gene: -
v_gene: TRBV9
abundance: many
j_gene: TRBJ2-7
CDR3aa: CASSVDGSSTYEQYF
CDR3nt: TGTGCCAGCAGCGTAGATGGCAGCAGCACCTACGAGCAGTACTTC

d_gene: -
v_gene: TRBV20-1
abundance: few
j_gene: TRBJ1-2
CDR3aa: CSAQRGRAAGYTF
CDR3nt: TGCAGTGCCCAACGAGGCAGAGCCGCTGGCTACACCTTC

d_gene: -
v_gene: TRBV18
abundance: many
j_gene: TRBJ2-1
CDR3aa: CASSPRDWDNEQFF
CDR3nt: TGTGCCAGCTCACCACGGGACTGGGACAATGAGCAGTTCTTC

d_gene: TRBD2
v_gene: TRBV7-9
abundance: -
j_gene: TRBJ2-2
CDR3aa: CASSLGPAGVAGELFF
CDR3nt: TGTGCCAGCAGCTTAGGCCCAGCGGGGGTCGCCGGGGAGCTGTTTTTT

d_gene: -
v_gene: TRBV27
abundance: many
j_gene: TRBJ1-1
CDR3aa: CASSSLPANTEAFF
CDR3nt: TGTGCCAGCAGCTCCCTTCCAGCGAACACTGAAGCTTTCTTT

d_gene: -
v_gene: TRBV7-9
abundance: -
j_gene: TRBJ1-4
CDR3aa: CASSQVLQRNEKLFF
CDR3nt: TGTGCCAGCAGCCAGGTCCTCCAGCGTAATGAAAAACTGTTTTTT

d_gene: TRBD2
v_gene: TRBV19
abundance: -
j_gene: TRBJ2-1
CDR3aa: CASRTSGTSLTNEQFF
CDR3nt: TGTGCCAGTAGGACCTCCGGGACTAGCCTCACTAATGAGCAGTTCTTC

d_gene: TRBD1
v_gene: TRBV19
abundance: -
j_gene: TRBJ1-6
CDR3aa: CASSMGTGGRYNSPLRF
CDR3nt: TGTGCCAGTAGTATGGGGACAGGGGGTCGATATAATTCACCCCTCCGCTTT

d_gene: -
v_gene: TRBV30
abundance: -
j_gene: TRBJ2-3
CDR3aa: CAWSGPSRGTDTQYF
CDR3nt: TGTGCCTGGAGTGGCCCTAGCAGGGGCACAGATACGCAGTATTTT

d_gene: -
v_gene: TRBV20-1
abundance: -
j_gene: TRBJ2-7
CDR3aa: CSARGGDRTDSQYF
CDR3nt: TGCAGTGCTAGGGGGGGGGACAGAACTGACTCGCAGTACTTC

d_gene: TRBD2
v_gene: TRBV7-9
abundance: -
j_gene: TRBJ2-1
CDR3aa: CASSTGLAGGRANGQFF
CDR3nt: TGTGCCAGCAGCACGGGACTAGCGGGAGGCCGGGCCAATGGGCAGTTCTTC

d_gene: -
v_gene: TRBV2
abundance: many
j_gene: TRBJ2-1
CDR3aa: CASSAAAGDYWEQFF
CDR3nt: TGTGCCAGCAGTGCCGCAGCGGGCGACTACTGGGAGCAGTTCTTC

d_gene: TRBD2
v_gene: TRBV28
abundance: many
j_gene: TRBJ2-7
CDR3aa: CASSPTSGGSYEQYF
CDR3nt: TGTGCCAGCAGTCCAACTAGCGGGGGCTCCTACGAGCAGTACTTC

d_gene: -
v_gene: TRBV6-5
abundance: many
j_gene: TRBJ2-6
CDR3aa: CASSYLGSSGANVLTF
CDR3nt: TGTGCCAGCAGTTACCTTGGGTCCTCTGGGGCCAACGTCCTGACTTTC

d_gene: -
v_gene: TRBV7-8
abundance: many
j_gene: TRBJ2-5
CDR3aa: CASSPGSAETQYF
CDR3nt: TGTGCCAGCAGCCCTGGATCGGCCGAGACCCAGTACTTC

d_gene: TRBD2
v_gene: TRBV25-1
abundance: few
j_gene: TRBJ2-1
CDR3aa: CASRRLAGGPLFF
CDR3nt: TGTGCCAGCAGAAGACTAGCGGGAGGGCCTCTGTTCTTC

d_gene: -
v_gene: TRBV20-1
abundance: -
j_gene: TRBJ1-2
CDR3aa: CSAIGEINYGYTF
CDR3nt: TGCAGTGCTATTGGGGAGATTAACTATGGCTACACCTTC

d_gene: -
v_gene: TRBV19
abundance: few
j_gene: TRBJ1-1
CDR3aa: CASSVGSTEAFF
CDR3nt: TGTGCCAGTAGTGTGGGGAGCACTGAAGCTTTCTTT

d_gene: -
v_gene: TRBV27
abundance: -
j_gene: TRBJ2-6
CDR3aa: CASRELGQLLSGANVLTF
CDR3nt: TGTGCCAGCAGGGAGTTGGGGCAGTTACTCTCTGGGGCCAACGTCCTGACTTTC

d_gene: TRBD1
v_gene: TRBV18
abundance: many
j_gene: TRBJ1-1
CDR3aa: CASSPGTGRPTEAFF
CDR3nt: TGTGCCAGCAGCCCCGGGACAGGGAGACCTACTGAAGCTTTCTTT

d_gene: -
v_gene: TRBV7-3
abundance: -
j_gene: TRBJ2-1
CDR3aa: CASSPMGGGGSNEQFF
CDR3nt: TGTGCCAGCAGCCCTATGGGTGGAGGGGGAAGCAATGAGCAGTTCTTC

d_gene: -
v_gene: TRBV3-1
abundance: many
j_gene: TRBJ1-3
CDR3aa: CASSRTGTGNTIYF
CDR3nt: TGTGCCAGCAGCCGCACAGGGACTGGAAACACCATATATTTT

d_gene: TRBD2
v_gene: TRBV3-1
abundance: many
j_gene: TRBJ2-5
CDR3aa: CASSLTTSGEETQYF
CDR3nt: TGTGCCAGCAGCCTAACGACTAGCGGGGAAGAGACCCAGTACTTC

d_gene: -
v_gene: TRBV6-5
abundance: -
j_gene: TRBJ2-1
CDR3aa: CASSYDFGEQFF
CDR3nt: TGTGCCAGCAGTTACGACTTCGGTGAGCAGTTCTTC

d_gene: -
v_gene: TRBV19
abundance: -
j_gene: TRBJ2-2
CDR3aa: CASSWGIAGELFF
CDR3nt: TGTGCCAGTAGTTGGGGTATCGCCGGGGAGCTGTTTTTT

d_gene: TRBD2
v_gene: TRBV20-1
abundance: many
j_gene: TRBJ2-5
CDR3aa: CSALSLGTSGRYDRDQYF
CDR3nt: TGCAGTGCCCTCTCGTTAGGGACTAGCGGGAGGTACGACAGGGACCAGTACTTC

d_gene: TRBD1
v_gene: TRBV7-9
abundance: -
j_gene: TRBJ2-1
CDR3aa: CASSFPSGTGSFDEQFF
CDR3nt: TGTGCCAGCAGCTTCCCGTCCGGGACAGGGAGTTTTGATGAGCAGTTCTTC

d_gene: TRBD2
v_gene: TRBV6-1
abundance: few
j_gene: TRBJ2-1
CDR3aa: CASSGGLAGGSMKNEQFF
CDR3nt: TGTGCCAGCAGTGGGGGACTAGCGGGAGGATCGATGAAGAATGAGCAGTTCTTC

d_gene: TRBD2
v_gene: TRBV7-9
abundance: few
j_gene: TRBJ2-2
CDR3aa: CASGGSANTGELFF
CDR3nt: TGTGCCAGTGGCGGGAGCGCTAACACCGGGGAGCTGTTTTTT

d_gene: -
v_gene: TRBV29-1
abundance: many
j_gene: TRBJ2-7
CDR3aa: CSVTGWGTLNYEQYF
CDR3nt: TGCAGCGTCACCGGGTGGGGGACATTAAACTACGAGCAGTACTTC

d_gene: -
v_gene: TRBV27
abundance: -
j_gene: TRBJ1-1
CDR3aa: CASRYRGGPTEAFF
CDR3nt: TGTGCCAGCAGGTATCGGGGAGGCCCCACTGAAGCTTTCTTT

d_gene: TRBD2
v_gene: TRBV9
abundance: few
j_gene: TRBJ2-2
CDR3aa: CASTFSGKGGELFF
CDR3nt: TGTGCCAGCACCTTTAGCGGGAAAGGCGGGGAGCTGTTTTTT